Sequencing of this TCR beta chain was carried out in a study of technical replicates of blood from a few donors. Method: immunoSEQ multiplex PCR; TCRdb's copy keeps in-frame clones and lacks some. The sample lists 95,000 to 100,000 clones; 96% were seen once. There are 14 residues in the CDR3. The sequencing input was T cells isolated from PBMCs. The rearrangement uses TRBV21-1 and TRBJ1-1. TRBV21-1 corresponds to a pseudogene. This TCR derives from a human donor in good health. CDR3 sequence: CASISAARGTEAFF. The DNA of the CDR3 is TGTGCCAGCATATCGGCCGCAAGAGGCACTGAAGCTTTCTTT.